What follows is one T cell receptor beta chain and its context. Its antigen is unknown. In the original analysis: After removing out-of-frame reads, 2 million to 2.5 million distinct TCRbeta sequences remained. Using immunoSEQ multiplex PCR, the repertoire was profiled, and TCRdb retains in-frame clones only, with some absent. The D gene and trimming were derived from the DNA, and the V and J assignments and clone size from that table. The sample lists over 65,000 clones; around 80% were seen once. The source of the sample is a study of memory CD4+ T cells and cytomegalovirus serostatus. Study findings and constraints: Of 150 to 200 reported CMV TCRbeta sequences, around 62 were found in memory CD4+ repertoires. Median bootstrapped AUC for CMV status was just over 0.94 originally, approximately 0.91 US-trained.

This CDR3 is 15 amino acids long. Trimming stripped 0 bases from V and 5 bases from J, with 13 bases between. Germline V gene lookup returns CDR1 MNHEY and CDR2 SVGAGI. The sort gate was single viable CD3+CD4+CD8-CD45RO+ cells for memory CD4+ T cells. CD4+ T cells were isolated by positive magnetic selection. The J gene is TRBJ2-5, the V gene TRBV6-5; D is perhaps TRBD1 or TRBD2 (5 bases each). This receptor was taken from an adult in good health and CMV-seronegative. Sequencing was carried out using memory CD4+ T cells from blood. CDR3 sequence: CASSYSGTGGETQYF. CDR3 nucleotides: TGTGCCAGCAGTTACTCCGGGACCGGTGGGGAGACCCAGTACTTC.